This passage covers 31 T cell receptor beta chains from one sample sequenced in a study of shared clonotypes between healthy human individuals. Clones were sequenced by immunoSEQ multiplex PCR, and TCRdb holds only the in-frame ones, with some missing. This sample has under 1,100,000 clones, with approximately 78% found just once. Source material: memory CD4+ T cells from PBMCs. Subset given: CD45RA-negative fraction. The receptors were gathered from a man between 18 and 29 years old in good health. Some clones in this sample may be carry-over from other donors' samples.

The table lists this clone with a count of one. J is TRBJ1-5 and V is TRBV6-1, with D uncertain. This CDR3 contains 14 residues. V gave up 2 bases and J gave up 10 bases, with 15 bases separating them. In germline, CDR1 is MNHNS, CDR2 SASEGT. The CDR3 here is CASSESRPVHPQHF. Here the CDR3 DNA reads TGTGCCAGCAGTGAAAGTCGTCCGGTTCACCCCCAGCATTTT.

The chain couples TRBV5-1 to TRBJ2-7; 7 positions agree with TRBD1. Trimming removed 4 bases from V and 0 bases from J; junction bases left unmatched: 10. The CDR3 contains 16 residues. The germline gives CDR1 SGHRS, CDR2 YFSETQ. CDR3 in amino acids: CASSRGPGDNSYEQYF. For the CDR3, the DNA is TGCGCCAGCAGCAGGGGGCCAGGGGACAACTCCTACGAGCAGTACTTC.

This chain uses TRBV5-1 with TRBJ2-5, with D possibly matching TRBD2 (6 bases). CDR3 length: 16 amino acids. Germline V gene lookup returns CDR1 SGHRS and CDR2 YFSETQ. V lost 0 bases to trimming and J lost 2 bases, with 14 bases between them. CDR3 coding DNA: TGCGCCAGCAGCTTGGGGCCTGCTGGGGGGCAAGAGACCCAGTACTTC. Protein product: CASSLGPAGGQETQYF.

V gene TRBV27 combines with J gene TRBJ2-7; D is perhaps TRBD2 (6 bases). Germline V gene data show CDR1 as MNHEY and CDR2 as SMNVEV (reference sequence). This CDR3 is built from 14 residues. Trimming removed 6 bases from V and 3 bases from J, with 15 bases in between. CDR3 amino acids: CASSPILASYEQYF. The CDR3 region has the DNA TGTGCCAGCAGCCCAATCCTAGCGAGCTACGAGCAGTACTTC.

The rearrangement uses TRBV27 and TRBJ2-1; 9 bases are shared with TRBD1. Germline trimming cut 1 base from V and 6 bases from J; bases unmatched to any gene: 4. CDR3 length: 15 amino acids. Per the germline V gene, CDR1 is MNHEY and CDR2 is SMNVEV (reference sequence). CDR3 in DNA: TGTGCCAGCAGTTTATTGGGGACAGGGTTCAATGAGCAGTTCTTC. Translating it yields CASSLLGTGFNEQFF.

The rearrangement uses TRBV23-1 and TRBJ1-5; D is perhaps TRBD1 (5 bases). TRBV23-1 is an ORF, with its function uncertain. The CDR3 spans 14 residues. Trimming shortened V by 0 bases and J by 7 bases, and 10 bases separated the two germline ends. CDR3 amino acids: CASSQSGPGQPQHF. CDR3 coding DNA: TGCGCCAGCAGTCAATCGGGCCCAGGGCAGCCCCAGCATTTT.

The chain recombines TRBV19 with TRBJ2-1, with 12 bases identical to TRBD2. The CDR3 sequence is 15 residues long. Germline V CDR1 and CDR2: LNHDA, SQIVND (reference sequence). After removal of 4 bases from V and 4 bases from J, the junction contained 2 bases not matched to a gene. CDR3 sequence (DNA): TGTGCCAGTAGTAGGACTAGCGGGACTTACAATGAGCAGTTCTTC. Protein: CASSRTSGTYNEQFF.

The chain couples TRBV4-3 to TRBJ2-3, with D hard to call. The CDR3 covers 13 residues. CDR1 LGHNA and CDR2 YSLEER come from the germline V gene. The ends were cut back, 2 bases at V and 6 bases at J, with 9 bases in the middle. CDR3 sequence (DNA): TGCGCCAGCAGCCAAATCCAACAGGATACGCAGTATTTT. Amino acids: CASSQIQQDTQYF.

Note on this clone: A clone one base away is much larger, so this may be a read error. The rearrangement uses TRBV7-6 and TRBJ1-1; D is uncertain. The CDR3 is made up of 13 amino acids. Germline CDR1 and CDR2: SGHVS and FNYEAQ. CDR3 sequence reads: CASSLDESTGAFF. CDR3 nucleotide sequence: TGTGCCAGCAGCTTAGACGAGTCGACTGGAGCTTTCTTT. The variable domain in full, with the rest retrieved from reference TRBV7-6 and TRBJ1-1, is GAGVSQSPRYKVTKRGQDVALRCDPISGHVSLYWYRQALGQGPEFLTYFNYEAQQDKSGLPNDRFSAERPEGSISTLTIQRTEQRDSAMYRCASSLDESTGAFFGQGTRLTVV.

The CDR3: CSVDLILGSYNEQFF. Written as DNA, the CDR3 is TGCAGCGTTGACCTGATACTAGGGTCCTACAATGAGCAGTTCTTC. V usage is TRBV29-1 and J usage is TRBJ2-1; a weak D match, TRBD2 (5 bases). The CDR3 is 15 residues long. The V end was cut by 3 bases, the J end by 1 base, with 13 bases between. Germline CDR1 and CDR2: SQVTM and ANQGSEA.

In its sample, this clone was seen once. The rearrangement joins TRBV2 to TRBJ1-2; TRBD1 matches 8 bases. Germline V CDR1 and CDR2: SNHLY, FYNNEI. The trim removed 6 bases at V and 1 base at J, leaving 7 bases unmatched. The CDR3 has 15 residues. CDR3 residues: CASSTGTGYNYGYTF. In DNA, the CDR3 is TGTGCCAGCAGCACCGGGACAGGTTATAACTATGGCTACACCTTC. Complete variable domain (other parts from reference TRBV2 and TRBJ1-2): EPEVTQTPSHQVTQMGQEVILRCVPISNHLYFYWYRQILGQKVEFLVSFYNNEISEKSEIFDDQFSVERPDGSNFTLKIRSTKLEDSAMYFCASSTGTGYNYGYTFGSGTRLTVV.

This clone was seen just once. V and J are TRBV9 and TRBJ2-6; the D gene is possibly TRBD1 (5 bases). Looked up from germline, CDR1 is SGDLS and CDR2 is YYNGEE. V lost 6 bases and J lost 3, with 13 bases in between. This CDR3 region has 15 residues. The CDR3 nucleotides are TGTGCCAGCACCACTTCAGGGAATGGGGCCAACGTCCTGACTTTC. Translating gives CASTTSGNGANVLTF. Combining the CDR3 with reference TRBV9 and TRBJ2-6 gives the whole variable domain DSGVTQTPKHLITATGQRVTLRCSPRSGDLSVYWYQQSLDQGLQFLIQYYNGEERAKGNILERFSAQQFPDLHSELNLSSLELGDSALYFCASTTSGNGANVLTFGAGSRLTVL.

The chain has TRBV7-9 and TRBJ2-3, with D unclear. The CDR3 is made up of 15 amino acids. The V end lost 1 base, the J end lost 2 bases, and 10 bases lay between the germline ends. Germline-derived CDR1 and CDR2 are SEHNR and FQNEAQ (reference sequence). In DNA, the CDR3 is TGTGCCAGCAGCTTAGGTACGCACTACACAGATACGCAGTATTTT. This gives the protein CASSLGTHYTDTQYF.

This chain uses TRBV28 with TRBJ1-2; D possibly corresponds to TRBD1 (6 bases). Trimming left V 5 bases short and J 2 bases short, with 12 bases between. Germline V gives CDR1 MDHEN, CDR2 SYDVKM. The CDR3 is 14 residues long. This CDR3 is CASSPPGANYGYTF. In DNA form, the CDR3 reads TGTGCCAGCAGTCCCCCGGGGGCCAACTATGGCTACACCTTC.

This clone was picked up a small number of times. This rearrangement joins TRBV2 to TRBJ2-4; D could derive from TRBD1 or TRBD2 (5 bases each). V lost 3 bases and J 3 bases, leaving 12 bases between the germline ends. This CDR3 comprises 15 residues. Per germline, CDR1 SNHLY and CDR2 FYNNEI. CDR3 region: CASSEVRGDKNIQYF. For the CDR3, the DNA is TGTGCCAGCAGTGAGGTGAGGGGAGACAAAAACATTCAGTACTTC. Complete variable domain (other parts from reference TRBV2 and TRBJ2-4): EPEVTQTPSHQVTQMGQEVILRCVPISNHLYFYWYRQILGQKVEFLVSFYNNEISEKSEIFDDQFSVERPDGSNFTLKIRSTKLEDSAMYFCASSEVRGDKNIQYFGAGTRLSVL.

The gene calls are TRBV19 and TRBJ1-3, with D unresolved. Germline CDR1 LNHDA, CDR2 SQIVND (reference sequence). The CDR3 has 15 residues. Trimming shortened V by 6 bases and J by 4 bases, and 16 bases separated the two germline ends. CDR3 nucleotides: TGTGCCAGTAGCTGGGGAAGGACGGGAGGAAACACCATATATTTT. Its translation: CASSWGRTGGNTIYF. Full variable domain (outside the CDR3, taken from reference TRBV19 and TRBJ1-3): DGGITQSPKYLFRKEGQNVTLSCEQNLNHDAMYWYRQDPGQGLRLIYYSQIVNDFQKGDIAEGYSVSREKKESFPLTVTSAQKNPTAFYLCASSWGRTGGNTIYFGEGSWLTVV.

This clone has a handful of counts. The CDR3, as DNA: TGTGCCAGCAGTTCTCGGGGGAAGTATAGTGAAGCTTTCTTT. This encodes CASSSRGKYSEAFF. The chain combines TRBV28 with TRBJ1-1, with D perhaps TRBD1 (5 bases). Germline CDR1 reads MDHEN; CDR2 reads SYDVKM. The CDR3 extends over 14 amino acids. V lost 4 bases and J 7 bases, leaving 16 bases between the germline ends.

This clone has more than one count but fewer than ten. The chain couples TRBV28 to TRBJ1-1; D is possibly TRBD1 (5 bases). Trimming removed 10 bases at V and 4 bases at J, with 13 bases between. Germline V gene sequence: CDR1 MDHEN, CDR2 SYDVKM. The CDR3 spans 12 residues. DNA for the CDR3: TGTGCCACTTGCAGGGTGCTCACTGAAGCTTTCTTT. Translation: CATCRVLTEAFF.

J is TRBJ1-1 and V is TRBV28; 11 nucleotides align to TRBD1. CDR3 length equals 18 residues. Losses at the gene ends were 6 bases for V and 1 base for J; bases not matched to a gene: 13. CDR1 is MDHEN, CDR2 SYDVKM, per germline. The CDR3 loop is CASSGTGGSGPRNTEAFF. The CDR3, as DNA: TGTGCCAGCAGCGGGACAGGGGGTTCTGGGCCGAGGAACACTGAAGCTTTCTTT.

V gene TRBV7-8 combines with J gene TRBJ1-1; D is ambiguous. V was clipped by 5 bases and J by 4 bases, with 26 bases between them. CDR1 is SGHVS and CDR2 is FQNEAQ in the germline V gene. The CDR3 has 18 residues. The CDR3 nucleotides are TGTGCCAGCAGCCCCCGTGGAGCACGCCACGTGGTATTCACTGAAGCTTTCTTT. Its protein product is CASSPRGARHVVFTEAFF.

The chain employs TRBV30 and TRBJ2-3; maybe TRBD2 (6 bases). CDR3 length: 13 residues. V was cut by 3 bases and J by 1 base, with 8 bases left in between. Germline assignment: CDR1 GTSNPN and CDR2 SVGIG (reference sequence). The CDR3 DNA sequence: TGTGCCTGGAGGCCGGGGGGCACAGATACGCAGTATTTT. Protein product: CAWRPGGTDTQYF.

The rearrangement uses TRBV6-1 and TRBJ2-7; D is ambiguous. The CDR3 spans 17 residues. Per germline, CDR1 MNHNS and CDR2 SASEGT. Trimming left V 2 bases short and J 2 bases short, with 19 bases between. The CDR3: CASSELPPGLGAYEQYF. The CDR3 bases are TGTGCCAGCAGTGAATTGCCCCCCGGGCTAGGAGCCTACGAGCAGTACTTC.

The gene calls are TRBV7-3 and TRBJ1-2; 8 nucleotides match TRBD1. The V gene's germline CDR1 is SGHTA and CDR2 FQGTGA. The CDR3 spans 15 residues. The ends lost 5 bases at V and 4 bases at J; junction bases unmatched: 9. This CDR3 reads CASSTGQGAPYGYTF. CDR3 coding DNA: TGTGCCAGCAGCACCGGTCAGGGGGCCCCCTATGGCTACACCTTC.

This clone showed up just a few times. In nucleotides, the CDR3 is TGTGCCTGGAGTGTACTACGGGACAGGGGCTATGGCTACACCTTC. It translates to CAWSVLRDRGYGYTF. The chain uses TRBV30 and TRBJ1-2; 10 nucleotides line up with TRBD1. Unmatched junction bases numbered 5, after V lost 0 bases and J lost 4 bases. The germline gives CDR1 GTSNPN, CDR2 SVGIG (reference sequence). This CDR3 is built from 15 residues.

V gene TRBV7-9 combines with J gene TRBJ1-2, with 8 bases matching TRBD1. V gave up 6 bases and J gave up 5 bases; unmatched junction bases: 17. In germline, CDR1 is SEHNR, CDR2 FQNEAQ (reference sequence). This CDR3 is 17 amino acids long. CDR3 in DNA: TGTGCCAGCAGTCCGAGAGGACAGGGCAGCGGCGTTTATGGCTACACCTTC. Encoded protein: CASSPRGQGSGVYGYTF.

In this sample, this clone turned up once. The chain joins TRBV7-9 to TRBJ2-3; D is ambiguous. V lost 5 bases to trimming and J lost 7 bases, with 10 bases between them. Germline lookup yields CDR1 SEHNR and CDR2 FQNEAQ (reference sequence). This CDR3 has 12 amino acids. The DNA for the CDR3 is TGTGCCAGCAGCCCGCCCCGTTATACGCAGTATTTT. It yields the protein CASSPPRYTQYF. Supplemented by reference TRBV7-9 and TRBJ2-3, the full variable domain reads DTGVSQNPRHKITKRGQNVTFRCDPISEHNRLYWYRQTLGQGPEFLTYFQNEAQLEKSRLLSDRFSAERPKGSFSTLEIQRTEQGDSAMYLCASSPPRYTQYFGPGTRLTVL.

V is TRBV9 and J is TRBJ1-1; D gene ambiguous. There are 15 residues in the CDR3. Between the trimmed V and J ends, which lost 4 bases and 4 bases, there was a span of 17 bases. Germline V CDR1 and CDR2: SGDLS, YYNGEE. CDR3 DNA sequence: TGTGCCAGCAGCCCCCAGGTGGGGTTTTCCACTGAAGCTTTCTTT. It translates to CASSPQVGFSTEAFF.

This clone was recorded once. This chain links TRBV7-9 with TRBJ1-1; unclear D gene. The CDR3 covers 13 residues. Germline loops: CDR1 SEHNR, CDR2 FQNEAQ (reference sequence). V was cut by 1 base and J by 8 bases, with 11 bases left in between. CDR3 loop: CASSLDAKGEAFF. The CDR3 DNA sequence: TGTGCCAGCAGCTTAGATGCCAAAGGGGAAGCTTTCTTT. Together with reference TRBV7-9 and TRBJ1-1, the CDR3 gives the full variable domain: DTGVSQNPRHKITKRGQNVTFRCDPISEHNRLYWYRQTLGQGPEFLTYFQNEAQLEKSRLLSDRFSAERPKGSFSTLEIQRTEQGDSAMYLCASSLDAKGEAFFGQGTRLTVV.

The J gene is TRBJ1-5, the V gene TRBV15; the match to TRBD1 covers 7 bases. From germline, CDR1 is LNHNV and CDR2 YYDKDF (reference sequence). V gave up 0 bases and J gave up 5 bases; unmatched junction bases: 10. The CDR3 is made up of 17 amino acids. The CDR3 bases are TGTGCCACCAGCAGAGAGAAAAAACAGGGGATCCATCAGCCCCAGCATTTT. It encodes CATSREKKQGIHQPQHF.

This clone was seen just once. The chain couples TRBV5-6 to TRBJ1-4; TRBD1 matches 9 bases. Germline CDR1 SGHDT, CDR2 YYEEEE. Germline trimming cut 4 bases from V and 0 bases from J; bases unmatched to any gene: 4. The CDR3 has 16 amino acids. CDR3 bases: TGTGCCAGCAGCCCTGGGACAGGGTCAACTAATGAAAAACTGTTTTTT. Its translation is CASSPGTGSTNEKLFF.

The chain couples TRBV2 to TRBJ1-3, with D possibly matching TRBD1 (5 bases). The CDR3 runs 14 residues. The V and J ends lost 7 bases and 2 bases respectively, with 12 bases between them. Per the germline V gene, CDR1 is SNHLY and CDR2 is FYNNEI. This chain's CDR3 is CASMGQRTGNTIYF. Written as DNA, the CDR3 is TGTGCCAGCATGGGGCAGCGGACTGGAAACACCATATATTTT.